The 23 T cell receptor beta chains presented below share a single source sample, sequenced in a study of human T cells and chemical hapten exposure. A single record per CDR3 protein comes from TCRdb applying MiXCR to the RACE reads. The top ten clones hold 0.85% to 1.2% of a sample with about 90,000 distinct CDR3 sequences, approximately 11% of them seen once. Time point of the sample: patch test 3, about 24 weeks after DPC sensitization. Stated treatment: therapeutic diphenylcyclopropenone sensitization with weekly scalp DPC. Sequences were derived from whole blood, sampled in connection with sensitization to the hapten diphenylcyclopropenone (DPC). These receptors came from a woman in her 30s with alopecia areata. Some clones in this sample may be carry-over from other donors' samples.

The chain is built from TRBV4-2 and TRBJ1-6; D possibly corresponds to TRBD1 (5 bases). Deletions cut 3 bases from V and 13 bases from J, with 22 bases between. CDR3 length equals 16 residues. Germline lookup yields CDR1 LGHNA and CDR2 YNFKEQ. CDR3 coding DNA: TGTGCCAGCAGCCACCGAAGGGAACGGGGACGGAGGCCCCTCCACTTT. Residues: CASSHRRERGRRPLHF.

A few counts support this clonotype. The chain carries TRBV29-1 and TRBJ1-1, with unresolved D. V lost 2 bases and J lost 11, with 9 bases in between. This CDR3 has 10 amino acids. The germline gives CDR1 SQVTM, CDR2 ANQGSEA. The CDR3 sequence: CSVEYSRAFF. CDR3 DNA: TGCAGCGTTGAATACTCACGGGCTTTCTTT. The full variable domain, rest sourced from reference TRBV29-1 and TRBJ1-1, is SAVISQKPSRDICQRGTSLTIQCQVDSQVTMMFWYRQQPGQSLTLIATANQGSEATYESGFVIDKFPISRPNLTFSTLTVSNMSPEDSSIYLCSVEYSRAFFGQGTRLTVV.

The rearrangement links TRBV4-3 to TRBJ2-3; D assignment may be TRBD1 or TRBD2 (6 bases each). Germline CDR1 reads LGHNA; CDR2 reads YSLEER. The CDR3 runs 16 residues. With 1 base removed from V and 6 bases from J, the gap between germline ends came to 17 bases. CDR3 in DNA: TGCGCCAGCAGCCAAGCACGGCGGGACACCGGGGATACGCAGTATTTT. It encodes CASSQARRDTGDTQYF.

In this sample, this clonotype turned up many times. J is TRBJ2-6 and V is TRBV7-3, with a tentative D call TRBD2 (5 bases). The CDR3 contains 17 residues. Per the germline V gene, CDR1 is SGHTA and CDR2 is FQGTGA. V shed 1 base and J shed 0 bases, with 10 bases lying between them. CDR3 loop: CASSLRARGSGANVLTF. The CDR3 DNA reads TGTGCCAGCAGCTTAAGGGCCCGGGGCTCTGGGGCCAACGTCCTGACTTTC.

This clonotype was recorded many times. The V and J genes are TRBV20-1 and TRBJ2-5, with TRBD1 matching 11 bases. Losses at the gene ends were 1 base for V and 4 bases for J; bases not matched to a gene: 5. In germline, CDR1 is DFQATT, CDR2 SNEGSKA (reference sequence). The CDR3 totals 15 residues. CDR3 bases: TGCAGTGCTAGAGTGGGGACAGGGGGAGGAGAGACCCAGTACTTC. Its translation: CSARVGTGGGETQYF.

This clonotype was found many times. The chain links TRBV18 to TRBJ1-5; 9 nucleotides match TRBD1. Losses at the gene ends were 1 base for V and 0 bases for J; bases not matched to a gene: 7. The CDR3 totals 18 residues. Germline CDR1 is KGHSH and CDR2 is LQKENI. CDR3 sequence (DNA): TGTGCCAGCTCACCACTACCGGGACAGGGCCTTAGCAATCAGCCCCAGCATTTT. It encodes CASSPLPGQGLSNQPQHF.

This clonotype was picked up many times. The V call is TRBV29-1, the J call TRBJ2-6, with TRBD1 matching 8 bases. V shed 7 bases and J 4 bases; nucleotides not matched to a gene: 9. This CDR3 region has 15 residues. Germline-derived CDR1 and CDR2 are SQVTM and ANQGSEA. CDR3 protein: CSAWTGPTGANVLTF. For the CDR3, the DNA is TGCAGCGCATGGACAGGGCCGACAGGGGCCAACGTCCTGACTTTC.

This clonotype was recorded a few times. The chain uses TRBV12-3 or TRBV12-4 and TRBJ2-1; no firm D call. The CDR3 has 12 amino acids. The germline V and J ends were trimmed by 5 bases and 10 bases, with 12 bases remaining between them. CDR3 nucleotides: TGTGCCAGCAGTGGGGTCACCCACGAGCAGTTCTTC. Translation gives CASSGVTHEQFF.

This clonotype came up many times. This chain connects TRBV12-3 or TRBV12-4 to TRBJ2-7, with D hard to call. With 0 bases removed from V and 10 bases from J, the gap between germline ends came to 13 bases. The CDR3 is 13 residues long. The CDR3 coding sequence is TGTGCCAGCAGTTTAGCGGGGTCCGCAGTACAGTACGTC. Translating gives CASSLAGSAVQYV.

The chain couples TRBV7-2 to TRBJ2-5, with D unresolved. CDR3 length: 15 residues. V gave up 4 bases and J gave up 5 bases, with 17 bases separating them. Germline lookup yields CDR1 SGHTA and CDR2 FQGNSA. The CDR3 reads CASSYAALVAETQYF. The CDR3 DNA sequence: TGTGCCAGCAGCTACGCCGCTTTAGTGGCGGAGACCCAGTACTTC.

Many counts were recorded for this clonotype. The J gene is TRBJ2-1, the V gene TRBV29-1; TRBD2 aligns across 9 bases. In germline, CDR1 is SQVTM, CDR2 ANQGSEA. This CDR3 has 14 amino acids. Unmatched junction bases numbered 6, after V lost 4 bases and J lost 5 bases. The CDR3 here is CSVGGRETHNEQFF. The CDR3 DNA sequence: TGCAGCGTTGGCGGGAGGGAAACACACAATGAGCAGTTCTTC.

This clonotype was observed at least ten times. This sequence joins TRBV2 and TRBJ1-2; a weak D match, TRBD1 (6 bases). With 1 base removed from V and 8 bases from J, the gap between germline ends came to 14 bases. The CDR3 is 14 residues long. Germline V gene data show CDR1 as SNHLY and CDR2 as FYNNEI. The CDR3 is CASSEDRARGGYTF. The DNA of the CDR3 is TGTGCCAGCAGTGAAGACAGGGCAAGAGGAGGCTACACCTTC.

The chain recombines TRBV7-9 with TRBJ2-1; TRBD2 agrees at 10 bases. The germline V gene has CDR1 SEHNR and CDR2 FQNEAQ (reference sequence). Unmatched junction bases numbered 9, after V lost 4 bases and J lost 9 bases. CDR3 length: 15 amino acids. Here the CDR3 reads CASSSLAGHYAEQFF. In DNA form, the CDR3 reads TGTGCCAGCAGCTCACTAGCGGGGCACTACGCTGAGCAGTTCTTC.

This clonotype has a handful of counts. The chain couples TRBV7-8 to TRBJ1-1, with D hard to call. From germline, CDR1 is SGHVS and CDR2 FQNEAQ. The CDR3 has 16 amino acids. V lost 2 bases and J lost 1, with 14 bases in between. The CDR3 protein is CASSLRLGNTNTEAFF. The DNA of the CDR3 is TGTGCCAGCAGCTTACGGTTAGGGAACACGAACACTGAAGCTTTCTTT. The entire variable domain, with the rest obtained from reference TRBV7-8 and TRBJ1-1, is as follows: GAGVSQSPRYKVAKRGQDVALRCDPISGHVSLFWYQQALGQGPEFLTYFQNEAQLDKSGLPSDRFFAERPEGSVSTLKIQRTQQEDSAVYLCASSLRLGNTNTEAFFGQGTRLTVV.

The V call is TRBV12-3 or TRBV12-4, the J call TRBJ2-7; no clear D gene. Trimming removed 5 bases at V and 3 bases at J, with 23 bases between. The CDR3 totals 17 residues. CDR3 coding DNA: TGTGCCAGCAGTAAACCCTTGTATGGAGCTGCCAGCTACGAGCAGTACTTC. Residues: CASSKPLYGAASYEQYF.

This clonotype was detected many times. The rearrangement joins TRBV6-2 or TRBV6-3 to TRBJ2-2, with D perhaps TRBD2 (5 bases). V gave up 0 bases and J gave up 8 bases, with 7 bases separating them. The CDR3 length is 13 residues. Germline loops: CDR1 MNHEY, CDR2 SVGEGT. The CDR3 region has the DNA TGTGCCAGCAGTTACTCGGAGGAGGGGGAGCTGTTTTTT. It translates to CASSYSEEGELFF.

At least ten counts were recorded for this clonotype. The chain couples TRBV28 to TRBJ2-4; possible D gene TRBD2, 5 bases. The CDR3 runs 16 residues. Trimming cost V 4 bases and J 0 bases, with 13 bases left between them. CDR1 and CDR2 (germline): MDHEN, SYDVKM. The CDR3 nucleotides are TGTGCCAGCAGTTCGGACGGGGAGATAGCCAAAAACATTCAGTACTTC. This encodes CASSSDGEIAKNIQYF.

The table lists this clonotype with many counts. The chain's CDR3 is CSALDKVNTEAFF. CDR3 bases: TGCAGTGCTCTGGACAAGGTCAACACTGAAGCTTTCTTT. The chain uses TRBV20-1 and TRBJ1-1; tentative D call: TRBD1 (5 bases). The CDR3 has 13 amino acids. Germline CDR1 is DFQATT and CDR2 is SNEGSKA (reference sequence). The ends were cut back, 5 bases at V and 2 bases at J, with 12 bases in the middle.

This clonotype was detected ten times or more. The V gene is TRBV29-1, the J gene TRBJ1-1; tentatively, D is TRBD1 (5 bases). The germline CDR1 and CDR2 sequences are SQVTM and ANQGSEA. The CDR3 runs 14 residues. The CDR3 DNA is TGCAGTACTATTATATCGACAGCGAACACTGAAGCTTTCTTT. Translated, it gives CSTIISTANTEAFF.

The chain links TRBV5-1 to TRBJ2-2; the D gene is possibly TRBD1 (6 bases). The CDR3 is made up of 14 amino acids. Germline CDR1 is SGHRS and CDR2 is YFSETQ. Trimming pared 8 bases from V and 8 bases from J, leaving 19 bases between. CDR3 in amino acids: CASSDSLSGGELFF. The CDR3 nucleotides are TGCGCCAGTTCGGACAGCCTCTCTGGAGGGGAGCTGTTTTTT.

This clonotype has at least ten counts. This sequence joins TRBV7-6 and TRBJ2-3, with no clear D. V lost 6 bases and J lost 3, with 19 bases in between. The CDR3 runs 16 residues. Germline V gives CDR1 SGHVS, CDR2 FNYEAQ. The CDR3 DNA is TGTGCCAGCAGTCACGATACGGGTTCAAAGACAGATACGCAGTATTTT. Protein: CASSHDTGSKTDTQYF.

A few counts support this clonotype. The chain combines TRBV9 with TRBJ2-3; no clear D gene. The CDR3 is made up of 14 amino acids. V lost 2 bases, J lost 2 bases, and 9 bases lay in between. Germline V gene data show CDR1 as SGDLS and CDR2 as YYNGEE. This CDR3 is CASSVPDSTDTQYF. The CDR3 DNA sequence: TGTGCCAGCAGCGTCCCCGACTCCACAGATACGCAGTATTTT.

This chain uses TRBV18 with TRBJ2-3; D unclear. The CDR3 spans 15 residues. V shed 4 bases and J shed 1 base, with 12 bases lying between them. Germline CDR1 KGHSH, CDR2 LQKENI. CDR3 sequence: CASSQLPLGTDTQYF. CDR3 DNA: TGTGCCAGCTCACAGCTACCCCTTGGCACAGATACGCAGTATTTT.